This TCR beta chain was retrieved from a study of technical replicates of blood from a few donors. With 0 bases clipped from V and 6 bases from J, the junction kept 5 bases outside the gene matches. The CDR3 has 15 amino acids. Germline loops: CDR1 SGHTA, CDR2 FQGNSA. Generated by immunoSEQ multiplex PCR, the TCRdb table keeps only in-frame clones and is missing some. The sample includes some 83,000 clones, 90% to 95% of them seen just once. The receptor was derived from a human donor in good health. V gene TRBV7-2 combines with J gene TRBJ1-5; 7 positions agree with TRBD1. The sequenced sample was T cells isolated from PBMCs. The CDR3 sequence: CASSLAHRQGQPQHF. CDR3 nucleotides: TGTGCCAGCAGCTTAGCACACAGACAGGGTCAGCCCCAGCATTTT.